Shown below are 28 T cell receptor beta chains from a single sample sequenced in a study of blood T cell repertoires in COVID-19. TCRdb's table, derived via immunoSEQ multiplex PCR, lists solely in-frame clones and lacks some. Of about 70,000 clones listed, approximately 89% are singletons. The sequenced sample consisted of peripheral blood. These receptors originate from a man older than 75 with acute or convalescent COVID-19.

The V call is TRBV21-1, the J call TRBJ1-2; the table's D call TRBD1 went unverified against the DNA. TRBV21-1 is an annotated pseudogene. The length of the CDR3 is 14 residues. The CDR3, as DNA: TGTGCCAGCAGCAAAGCTGGCAGATGCAATGGCTACACCTTC. Protein: CASSKAGRCNGYTF.

This chain links TRBV28 with TRBJ1-2; the D is unclear. Deletions cut 3 bases from V and 8 bases from J, with 13 bases between. CDR1 and CDR2 (germline): MDHEN, SYDVKM. The CDR3 consists of 13 residues. In DNA, the CDR3 is TGTGCCAGCAGTTTCAGGTCCTCGGGAGGCTACACCTTC. Protein product: CASSFRSSGGYTF.

This rearrangement joins TRBV6-1 to TRBJ1-4; tentative D call: TRBD1 (5 bases). Germline lookup yields CDR1 MNHNS and CDR2 SASEGT. The CDR3 is 14 amino acids. Deletions cut 1 base from V and 7 bases from J, with 10 bases between. The CDR3: CASSEGTTSEKLFF. Written as DNA, the CDR3 is TGTGCCAGCAGTGAAGGGACAACGAGTGAAAAACTGTTTTTT.

The chain uses TRBV18 and TRBJ1-5, with 8 bases that match TRBD1. CDR1 is KGHSH and CDR2 is LQKENI in the germline V gene. Trimming cost V 4 bases and J 2 bases; bases outside gene matches: 10. The CDR3 totals 17 residues. CDR3 DNA sequence: TGTGCCAGCTCACTAAGGACGATGACAGGGGGCAATCAGCCCCAGCATTTT. Translation: CASSLRTMTGGNQPQHF.

In its sample, this clone was seen once. V usage is TRBV6-1 and J usage is TRBJ2-3; weak D call: TRBD2 (6 bases). The CDR3 totals 17 residues. Germline V lookup: CDR1 MNHNS, CDR2 SASEGT. V was trimmed by 0 bases and J by 4 bases, leaving 17 bases between them. DNA of the CDR3: TGTGCCAGCAGTGAAGCAGTGGAGGGGTTTAATTCAGATACGCAGTATTTT. Its translation: CASSEAVEGFNSDTQYF.

The genes are TRBV24-1 and TRBJ2-2; 13 bases align to TRBD2. The CDR3 is made up of 17 amino acids. After removal of 4 bases from V and 4 bases from J, the junction contained 5 bases not matched to a gene. Germline V gene data show CDR1 as KGHDR and CDR2 as SFDVKD. The CDR3 sequence: CATSDPLAGGGTGELFF. CDR3 nucleotides: TGTGCCACCAGTGACCCACTAGCGGGAGGGGGCACCGGGGAGCTGTTTTTT.

The chain carries TRBV5-4 and TRBJ1-2; TRBD1 agrees at 8 bases. V was pared by 4 bases and J by 4 bases, with 15 bases of the junction left unmatched. The CDR3 runs to 17 residues. CDR1 and CDR2 (germline): SGHNT, YYREEE (reference sequence). The CDR3 is CASSLAGQGEISYGYTF. The CDR3, as DNA: TGTGCCAGCAGCCTAGCCGGACAGGGCGAAATCTCCTATGGCTACACCTTC.

This clone was counted a single time. The chain couples TRBV5-4 to TRBJ1-1; 7 bases agree with TRBD1. The length of the CDR3 is 17 residues. With 6 bases clipped from V and 2 bases from J, the junction kept 16 bases outside the gene matches. The V gene's germline CDR1 is SGHNT and CDR2 YYREEE (reference sequence). CDR3 sequence reads: CASTSGRDSSRNTEAFF. CDR3 sequence (DNA): TGTGCCAGCACCTCTGGCAGGGACAGCAGTAGAAACACTGAAGCTTTCTTT.

The chain is built from TRBV29-1 and TRBJ2-1; 8 nucleotides align to TRBD2. Germline CDR1 is SQVTM and CDR2 is ANQGSEA. Germline trimming cut 4 bases from V and 7 bases from J; bases unmatched to any gene: 12. The CDR3 is 15 residues long. The CDR3 coding sequence is TGCAGCGTTGCCCCCTCGGGGGGGGCGCTAAATGAGCAGTTCTTC. Protein product: CSVAPSGGALNEQFF.

The V and J genes are TRBV19 and TRBJ1-2; D is uncertain. Germline CDR1 LNHDA, CDR2 SQIVND (reference sequence). Trimming pared 2 bases from V and 10 bases from J, leaving 14 bases between. The CDR3 has 13 residues. Here the CDR3 DNA reads TGTGCCAGTAGTATAATGGAGGGTCAGGTCTACACCTTC. Translating it yields CASSIMEGQVYTF.

V gene TRBV29-1 combines with J gene TRBJ2-2, with TRBD2 identical over 11 bases. The trim removed 6 bases at V and 4 bases at J, leaving 4 bases unmatched. CDR1 and CDR2 from the germline V gene are SQVTM and ANQGSEA. The CDR3 covers 14 residues. The DNA for the CDR3 is TGCAGCGTCGGTGGACTAGCGGGCACCGGGGAGCTGTTTTTT. Translation: CSVGGLAGTGELFF.

The J gene is TRBJ2-3, the V gene TRBV19, with 7 nucleotides matching TRBD2. This CDR3 is 14 amino acids long. Looked up from germline, CDR1 is LNHDA and CDR2 is SQIVND (reference sequence). J was trimmed by 9 bases and V by 2 bases; bases with no gene match: 8. CDR3 region: CASSIQAGKGTQYF. Written as DNA, the CDR3 is TGTGCCAGTAGTATACAAGCGGGAAAGGGGACGCAGTATTTT.

The chain combines TRBV11-2 with TRBJ2-7; possible D gene TRBD1, 5 bases. The CDR3 runs 15 residues. Trimming shortened V by 1 base and J by 1 base, and 11 bases separated the two germline ends. CDR1 is SGHAT, CDR2 FQNNGV, per germline. CDR3 bases: TGTGCCAGCAGCTTAGTTCCGGACAATTCCTACGAGCAGTACTTC. This encodes CASSLVPDNSYEQYF. Drawing the rest from reference TRBV11-2 and TRBJ2-7, the complete variable domain is EAGVAQSPRYKIIEKRQSVAFWCNPISGHATLYWYQQILGQGPKLLIQFQNNGVVDDSQLPKDRFSAERLKGVDSTLKIQPAKLEDSAVYLCASSLVPDNSYEQYFGPGTRLTVT.

This clone was counted once. This chain connects TRBV7-9 to TRBJ2-7; possible D gene TRBD1, 5 bases. This CDR3 region has 11 residues. Germline CDR1 is SEHNR and CDR2 is FQNEAQ (reference sequence). The V and J ends lost 5 bases and 3 bases respectively, with 5 bases between them. This CDR3 reads CASSDSYEQYF. The CDR3, as DNA: TGTGCCAGCAGCGACAGCTACGAGCAGTACTTC.

The chain links TRBV6-1 to TRBJ2-3, with 9 bases lining up with TRBD1. Germline values: CDR1 MNHNS, CDR2 SASEGT. J was trimmed by 4 bases and V by 2 bases; bases with no gene match: 7. The CDR3 extends over 16 amino acids. The CDR3 nucleotides read TGTGCCAGCAGTGAATCCTACAGGGGGCATGCAGATACGCAGTATTTT. Translating it yields CASSESYRGHADTQYF.

This clone was recorded only once. This rearrangement joins TRBV7-3 to TRBJ2-1; D possibly corresponds to TRBD2 (6 bases). Trimming removed 1 base at V and 3 bases at J, with 10 bases between. Germline V CDR1 and CDR2: SGHTA, FQGTGA. This CDR3 is built from 15 residues. The CDR3 DNA reads TGTGCCAGCAGCTTAAGCGGGCGGGACTACAATGAGCAGTTCTTC. Translating it yields CASSLSGRDYNEQFF.

The chain combines TRBV7-2 with TRBJ2-3, with D possibly matching TRBD1 (6 bases). The CDR3 length is 14 residues. Trimming shortened V by 1 base and J by 4 bases, and 9 bases separated the two germline ends. Germline lookup yields CDR1 SGHTA and CDR2 FQGNSA. CDR3 in DNA: TGTGCCAGCAGCTTAGTACAGGGACCAGATACGCAGTATTTT. This sequence encodes CASSLVQGPDTQYF.

The chain combines TRBV9 with TRBJ2-5; a weak D match, TRBD1 (5 bases). Germline-derived CDR1 and CDR2 are SGDLS and YYNGEE. The CDR3 has 15 amino acids. Between the trimmed V and J ends, which lost 4 bases and 1 base, there was a span of 14 bases. CDR3 nucleotide sequence: TGTGCCAGCAGCCCCCACCCCGACAGCCAAGAGACCCAGTACTTC. Its protein product is CASSPHPDSQETQYF.

The rearrangement uses TRBV6-5 and TRBJ1-4; perhaps TRBD1 as D (5 bases). The CDR3 is 13 amino acids. V was shortened by 6 bases and J by 8 bases, with 13 bases between the two germline ends. Germline-derived CDR1 and CDR2 are MNHEY and SVGAGI. The CDR3 sequence: CASRGGTDEKLFF. CDR3 coding DNA: TGTGCCAGCAGGGGGGGGACGGACGAAAAACTGTTTTTT.

This clone was detected a few times. The chain links TRBV6-2 or TRBV6-3 to TRBJ2-7, with 8 positions matching TRBD1. This CDR3 is built from 15 residues. Germline assignment: CDR1 MNHEY and CDR2 SVGEGT. V trimming: 0 bases; J trimming: 5 bases; junction bases outside the gene matches: 6. CDR3 sequence (DNA): TGTGCCAGCAGTTACTCAAATCAGGGGGCTGACGAGCAGTACTTC. This codes for CASSYSNQGADEQYF.

The chain employs TRBV7-9 and TRBJ2-3; possibly TRBD2 for D (6 bases). The CDR3 runs 15 residues. The germline V and J ends were trimmed by 5 bases and 2 bases, with 14 bases remaining between them. From germline, CDR1 is SEHNR and CDR2 FQNEAQ (reference sequence). For the CDR3, the DNA is TGTGCCAGCAGCAAAGCCGGGGGAAACACAGATACGCAGTATTTT. This sequence encodes CASSKAGGNTDTQYF.

The chain carries TRBV5-1 and TRBJ2-1; D remains ambiguous. Germline CDR1 reads SGHRS; CDR2 reads YFSETQ. The CDR3 runs 12 residues. V lost 1 base to trimming and J lost 7 bases, with 6 bases between them. CDR3 DNA: TGCGCCAGCAGCTTGTCCACAAATGAGCAGTTCTTC. It translates to CASSLSTNEQFF. Based on the CDR3 plus reference TRBV5-1 and TRBJ2-1, the full variable domain is KAGVTQTPRYLIKTRGQQVTLSCSPISGHRSVSWYQQTPGQGLQFLFEYFSETQRNKGNFPGRFSGRQFSNSRSEMNVSTLELGDSALYLCASSLSTNEQFFGPGTRLTVL.

CDR3 in DNA: TGTGCCAGCACTTCGAGCTGGGGCTGGGCCGGGGAGCTGTTTTTT. It yields the protein CASTSSWGWAGELFF. The chain employs TRBV27 and TRBJ2-2; a weak D match, TRBD1 (5 bases). CDR3 length: 15 amino acids. Between the trimmed V and J ends, which lost 7 bases and 6 bases, there was a span of 18 bases. Germline V lookup: CDR1 MNHEY, CDR2 SMNVEV (reference sequence).

This clone was seen more than once but under ten times. The gene calls are TRBV2 and TRBJ1-2, with 7 bases matching TRBD1. The germline V gene encodes CDR1 SNHLY and CDR2 FYNNEI. With V trimmed by 4 bases and J by 6 bases, 11 bases remained unmatched. CDR3 length: 15 residues. The CDR3 sequence: CASSATRGDGDGYTF. For the CDR3, the DNA is TGTGCCAGCAGTGCAACCAGGGGGGACGGGGATGGCTACACCTTC. The variable domain in full, completed from reference TRBV2 and TRBJ1-2, reads EPEVTQTPSHQVTQMGQEVILRCVPISNHLYFYWYRQILGQKVEFLVSFYNNEISEKSEIFDDQFSVERPDGSNFTLKIRSTKLEDSAMYFCASSATRGDGDGYTFGSGTRLTVV.

The J gene is TRBJ1-6, the V gene TRBV7-9; D gene ambiguous. The CDR3 runs 18 residues. The germline V and J ends were trimmed by 1 base and 1 base, with 14 bases remaining between them. Germline V gives CDR1 SEHNR, CDR2 FQNEAQ (reference sequence). CDR3 coding DNA: TGTGCCAGCAGCTTAGAATGGGAGGGAGCGTCCTATAATTCACCCCTCCACTTT. Its translation is CASSLEWEGASYNSPLHF.

The J gene is TRBJ1-2, the V gene TRBV3-1 (or the pseudogene TRBV3-2), with 7 bases matching TRBD1. J lost 6 bases, V lost 4 bases, and 11 bases had no gene match. Germline-derived CDR1 and CDR2 are LGHDT and YNNKEL (reference sequence). The CDR3 loop spans 15 amino acids. As DNA, the CDR3 is TGTGCCAGCAGCCTTAGATTGGTTGGGACAGATGGCTACACCTTC. Translation gives CASSLRLVGTDGYTF.

The sample holds a few counts of this clone. The V gene is TRBV7-2, the J gene TRBJ2-7; 11 nucleotides line up with TRBD2. CDR1 and CDR2 from the germline V gene are SGHTA and FQGNSA. The V and J ends lost 3 bases and 0 bases, in that order; junction bases with no gene match: 1. This CDR3 spans 15 amino acids. The CDR3 protein is CASSFTSGSSYEQYF. The CDR3 DNA is TGTGCCAGCAGCTTCACTAGCGGGAGCTCCTACGAGCAGTACTTC. The variable domain in full, with the rest retrieved from reference TRBV7-2 and TRBJ2-7, is GAGVSQSPSNKVTEKGKDVELRCDPISGHTALYWYRQSLGQGLEFLIYFQGNSAPDKSGLPSDRFSAERTGGSVSTLTIQRTQQEDSAVYLCASSFTSGSSYEQYFGPGTRLTVT.

The chain has TRBV7-5 and TRBJ2-7; the tabulated D call, TRBD1, remains unverified against the DNA. TRBV7-5 is marked as a pseudogene. The CDR3 sequence is 14 residues long. As DNA, the CDR3 is TGTGCCAGAAGCGGGCTCCCTCCCTCCTACGAGCAGTACTTC. This encodes CARSGLPPSYEQYF.